This T cell receptor beta chain was recorded in a study of blood T cells in healthy people across ages. This clonotype was recorded many times. Its antigen is undetermined. The CDR3 has 15 residues. Looked up from germline, CDR1 is MGHRA and CDR2 is YSYEKL. Trimming removed 5 bases from V and 2 bases from J; junction bases left unmatched: 6. Using a J-beta primer mix together with a sample-barcoded 5' primer, a second PCR was run for roughly 6 to 12 cycles. TCRdb reprocessed the 5' RACE reads via MiXCR and lists one record per CDR3 protein. This table holds over 500,000 distinct CDR3 sequences, about 51% found once. Study observations and caveats: A roughly linear age-dependent decrease characterized TCR beta diversity per million T cells. Investigators treated diversity estimates from one million T cells as underestimates.

This rearrangement joins TRBV4-1 to TRBJ1-2; 9 bases are shared with TRBD1. The sequence was obtained from a woman aged 80 or over in good health. Sequences were obtained from blood. In DNA form, the CDR3 reads TGCGCCAGCAGCGACCGGGACAGGGCGAACTATGGCTACACCTTC. This codes for CASSDRDRANYGYTF.